What follows is one T cell receptor (beta chain) and its context. The V and J ends lost 3 bases and 3 bases, in that order; junction bases with no gene match: 4. This CDR3 is 16 amino acids long. Germline V CDR1 and CDR2: SGHTA, FQGNSA. In the source study's methods: Amplification of reference gene primers provided the estimated nucleated cell counts. Measured with immunoSEQ multiplex PCR; TCRdb has only the in-frame clones, and not every one. Clone size and the V and J calls come from that table; the DNA yielded D and trimming. Of 430,000 or so clones detected, roughly 90% appear once; the ten largest clones hold around 1.9%. Clinical history reported by participants formed the basis on which cohorts were assigned. The sample is drawn from a study of blood T cell repertoires in COVID-19. At the level of the study: PBMCs, B-cell-depleted T cells, or T cells provided the cDNA or gDNA that made up the material.

The sequencing input was PBMCs or T cells enriched from blood (not recorded which). The chain links TRBV7-2 to TRBJ2-7; TRBD2 aligns across 14 bases. The TCR was taken from a woman aged 35 to 49 who had recovered from COVID-19. The CDR3 protein is CASSLGLAGEGYEQYF. CDR3 sequence (DNA): TGTGCCAGCAGCTTGGGACTAGCGGGAGAGGGCTACGAGCAGTACTTC.